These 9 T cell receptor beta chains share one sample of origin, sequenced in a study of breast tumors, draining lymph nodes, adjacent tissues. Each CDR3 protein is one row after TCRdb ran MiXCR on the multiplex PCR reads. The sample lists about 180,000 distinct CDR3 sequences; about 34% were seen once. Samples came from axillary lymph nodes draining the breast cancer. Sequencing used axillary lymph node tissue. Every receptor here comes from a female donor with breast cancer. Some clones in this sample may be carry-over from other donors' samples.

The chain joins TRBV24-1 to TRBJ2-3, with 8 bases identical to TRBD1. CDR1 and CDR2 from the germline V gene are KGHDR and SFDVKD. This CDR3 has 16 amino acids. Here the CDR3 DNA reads TGTACCGCCAGTGCCCTCGGACAGGGACGGGGCGGGACGCAGTATTTT. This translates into CTASALGQGRGGTQYF.

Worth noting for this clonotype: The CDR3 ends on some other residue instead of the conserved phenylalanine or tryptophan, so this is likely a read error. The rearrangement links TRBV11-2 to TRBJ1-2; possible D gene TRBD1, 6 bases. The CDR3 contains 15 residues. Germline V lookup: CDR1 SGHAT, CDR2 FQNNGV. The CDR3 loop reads CASSSHGTPVYSYTL. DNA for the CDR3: TGTGCCAGCAGCTCCCACGGGACACCGGTCTATAGCTACACCCTC.

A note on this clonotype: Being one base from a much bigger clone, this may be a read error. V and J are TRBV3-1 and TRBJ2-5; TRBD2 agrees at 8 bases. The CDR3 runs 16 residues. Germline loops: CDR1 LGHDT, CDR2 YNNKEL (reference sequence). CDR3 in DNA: TGTGCCAGCAGCCAAAAAACCGGGACTAGAAAAGAGGCCCAGTACTTC. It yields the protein CASSQKTGTRKEAQYF.

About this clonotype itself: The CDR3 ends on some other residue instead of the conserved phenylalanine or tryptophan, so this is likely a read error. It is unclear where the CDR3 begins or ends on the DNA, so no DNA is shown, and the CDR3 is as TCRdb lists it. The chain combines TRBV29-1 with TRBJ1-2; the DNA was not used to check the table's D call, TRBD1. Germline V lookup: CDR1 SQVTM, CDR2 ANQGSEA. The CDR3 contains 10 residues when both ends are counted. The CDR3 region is CSVHRGPLGR.

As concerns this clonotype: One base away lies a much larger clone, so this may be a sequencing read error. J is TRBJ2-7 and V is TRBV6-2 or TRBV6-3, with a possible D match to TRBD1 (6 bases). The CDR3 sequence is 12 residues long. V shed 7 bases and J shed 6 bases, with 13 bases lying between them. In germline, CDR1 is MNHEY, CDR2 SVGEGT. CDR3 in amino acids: CASTQNRVEQYF. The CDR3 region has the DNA TGTGCCAGCACCCAAAACAGGGTCGAGCAGTACTTC.

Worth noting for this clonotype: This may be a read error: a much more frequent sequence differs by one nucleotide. Here the CDR3 DNA reads TGTGCCAGCAGCCACCGGGACGGGCTGGATGAAAAACTGTTTTTT. Protein: CASSHRDGLDEKLFF. The V and J genes are TRBV16 and TRBJ1-4; a possible D gene is TRBD1 (5 bases). V shed 3 bases and J shed 6 bases, with 14 bases lying between them. Germline CDR1 and CDR2: KGHSY and FQNENV. The CDR3 contains 15 residues.

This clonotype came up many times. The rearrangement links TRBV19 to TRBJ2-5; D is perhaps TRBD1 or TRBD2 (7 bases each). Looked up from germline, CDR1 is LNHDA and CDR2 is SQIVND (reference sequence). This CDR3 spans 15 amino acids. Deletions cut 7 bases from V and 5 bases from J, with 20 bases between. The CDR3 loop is CASNSGGGPGETQYF. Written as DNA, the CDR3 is TGTGCCAGTAACTCAGGGGGGGGGCCCGGGGAGACCCAGTACTTC.

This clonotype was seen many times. The CDR3 DNA reads TGTGCCAGCAGCTTAGAGGACAACTACAATGAGCAGTTCTTC. Its translation: CASSLEDNYNEQFF. The chain combines TRBV11-2 with TRBJ2-1, with D possibly matching TRBD1 (5 bases). Trimming took 0 bases from V and 3 from J, leaving 6 bases between them. The CDR3 is 14 residues long. Germline CDR1 SGHAT, CDR2 FQNNGV.

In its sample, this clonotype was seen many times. CDR3 bases: TGCGCCAGCAGCTTGACGGGCTCTAACTATGGCTACACCTTC. This encodes CASSLTGSNYGYTF. The chain recombines TRBV5-1 with TRBJ1-2; no definite D call. This CDR3 contains 14 residues. CDR1 and CDR2 (germline): SGHRS, YFSETQ. V was trimmed by 1 base and J by 0 bases, leaving 7 bases between them.